This entry lists 14 T cell receptor beta chains sequenced from one sample in a study of shared clonotypes between healthy human individuals. Terminally differentiated effector memory CD45RA+ cells were left out of the naive CD8 fraction, which was CD45RO-negative and positively selected for CCR7. Sequencing used immunoSEQ multiplex PCR; TCRdb keeps in-frame clones, though not all of them. The repertoire holds about 2 million clones, with about 95% as singletons. Sequencing input: naive CD8+ T cells sorted from blood. Source of these receptors: a man aged 18 to 30 in good health.

The V and J genes are TRBV4-3 and TRBJ1-4; 7 bases map to TRBD1. In germline, CDR1 is LGHNA, CDR2 YSLEER. The J segment lost 6 bases and the V segment lost 0 bases, leaving 7 bases of the junction unmatched. The CDR3 contains 16 residues. This CDR3 reads CASSQDFQGGDEKLFF. CDR3 nucleotides: TGCGCCAGCAGCCAAGATTTTCAGGGGGGGGATGAAAAACTGTTTTTT.

The rearrangement links TRBV7-6 to TRBJ2-7; 10 bases align to TRBD1. V shed 5 bases and J 3 bases; nucleotides not matched to a gene: 4. The CDR3 consists of 14 residues. Germline CDR1 is SGHVS and CDR2 is FNYEAQ. This CDR3 is CASSMGTGDYEQYF. Written as DNA, the CDR3 is TGTGCCAGCAGCATGGGGACAGGGGACTACGAGCAGTACTTC.

CDR3 region: CASSISGTGRFAEAFF. The CDR3 nucleotides read TGTGCCAGTAGTATATCCGGGACAGGGAGGTTCGCTGAAGCTTTCTTT. The chain recombines TRBV19 with TRBJ1-1, with 9 bases matching TRBD1. V gave up 2 bases and J gave up 6 bases; unmatched junction bases: 10. The CDR3 length is 16 residues. The germline V gene has CDR1 LNHDA and CDR2 SQIVND (reference sequence).

The chain has TRBV6-5 and TRBJ2-5; possibly TRBD2 for D (5 bases). V lost 8 bases, J lost 5 bases, and 12 bases lay in between. The CDR3 consists of 12 residues. CDR1 and CDR2 from the germline V gene are MNHEY and SVGAGI. In DNA, the CDR3 is TGTGCCAGCGGAATCGGAGGCGAGACCCAGTACTTC. This translates into CASGIGGETQYF.

Notes on this clone: Other nucleotide sequences in the sample specify the same CDR3. This rearrangement joins TRBV27 to TRBJ2-3, with 7 bases aligning to TRBD1. Germline V gene data show CDR1 as MNHEY and CDR2 as SMNVEV (reference sequence). With V trimmed by 5 bases and J by 2 bases, 1 base remained unmatched. The CDR3 consists of 13 residues. The CDR3: CASSRGPTDTQYF. The DNA for the CDR3 is TGTGCCAGCAGTAGGGGGCCCACAGATACGCAGTATTTT.

The chain couples TRBV27 to TRBJ2-1; D not certain. V lost 6 bases, J lost 2 bases, and 14 bases lay in between. The CDR3 spans 15 residues. The germline V gene encodes CDR1 MNHEY and CDR2 SMNVEV (reference sequence). The CDR3 DNA reads as TGTGCCAGCAGCACCGTGGCAGGTACCTACAATGAGCAGTTCTTC. Protein sequence: CASSTVAGTYNEQFF.

With respect to this clone: Other DNA sequences from this sample encode an identical CDR3 as well. The V and J genes are TRBV5-1 and TRBJ2-7, with D tentatively TRBD2 (6 bases). This CDR3 region has 12 residues. V was pared by 4 bases and J by 3 bases, with 8 bases between. The germline CDR1 and CDR2 sequences are SGHRS and YFSETQ. Here the CDR3 DNA reads TGCGCCAGCAGCGCCGGGGGCTACGAGCAGTACTTC. It is translated as CASSAGGYEQYF.

The chain combines TRBV28 with TRBJ1-1, with 10 positions matching TRBD1. Germline CDR1 and CDR2: MDHEN and SYDVKM. With V trimmed by 3 bases and J by 0 bases, 16 bases remained unmatched. The CDR3 is 20 residues long. DNA of the CDR3: TGTGCCAGCAGTTTCGCGGGGTCAGCCGGGACAGGGGTGCTGAACACTGAAGCTTTCTTT. It encodes CASSFAGSAGTGVLNTEAFF.

This clone was observed once. The genes are TRBV2 and TRBJ2-7; D is possibly TRBD1 (5 bases). CDR1 and CDR2 (germline): SNHLY, FYNNEI. Trimming cost V 7 bases and J 4 bases, with 20 bases left between them. There are 15 residues in the CDR3. The CDR3 spells CASTEGLRERYEQYF. The CDR3 nucleotides are TGTGCCAGCACCGAAGGTCTCAGGGAAAGATACGAGCAGTACTTC.

This chain links TRBV5-6 with TRBJ2-1; 7 bases agree with TRBD1. CDR1 is SGHDT and CDR2 is YYEEEE in the germline V gene. The CDR3 loop spans 14 amino acids. V was clipped by 4 bases and J by 8 bases; unmatched bases: 9. CDR3 in amino acids: CASSVRDRGDEQFF. In DNA form, the CDR3 reads TGTGCCAGCAGCGTAAGGGACAGAGGCGATGAGCAGTTCTTC.

The chain joins TRBV30 to TRBJ2-5, with D unclear. Trimming pared 2 bases from V and 2 bases from J, leaving 6 bases between. The CDR3 consists of 12 residues. CDR1 is GTSNPN and CDR2 is SVGIG in the germline V gene (reference sequence). CDR3 coding DNA: TGTGCCTGGAGTATCCTACAAGAGACCCAGTACTTC. This sequence encodes CAWSILQETQYF.

This clone is a singleton in its sample. The rearrangement links TRBV27 to TRBJ1-1; D is unresolved. The CDR3 has 13 amino acids. Germline CDR1 and CDR2: MNHEY and SMNVEV (reference sequence). Trimming took off 8 bases at V and 5 bases at J, with 15 bases between the two ends. This chain's CDR3 is CASSQGTWTEAFF. CDR3 DNA: TGTGCCAGCTCACAAGGTACTTGGACTGAAGCTTTCTTT.

The J gene is TRBJ2-7, the V gene TRBV4-2, with a weak D call TRBD2 (6 bases). Trimming took off 0 bases at V and 1 base at J, with 13 bases between the two ends. The CDR3 is made up of 16 amino acids. The germline V gene has CDR1 LGHNA and CDR2 YNFKEQ. The CDR3, as DNA: TGTGCCAGCAGCCAAGATCCGGGGGATCGGTCCTACGAGCAGTACTTC. This gives the protein CASSQDPGDRSYEQYF.

The chain is built from TRBV6-5 and TRBJ2-5; D uncertain. Germline-derived CDR1 and CDR2 are MNHEY and SVGAGI. The V and J ends lost 4 bases and 4 bases respectively, with 16 bases between them. The CDR3 is 15 amino acids. For the CDR3, the DNA is TGTGCCAGCAGTTCCCAAGGCAGCCTAGGAGAGACCCAGTACTTC. This gives the protein CASSSQGSLGETQYF.